What follows describes a single T cell receptor beta chain. Method: immunoSEQ multiplex PCR; TCRdb's copy keeps in-frame clones and lacks some. The sample consists of approximately 5,100 clones, around 90% of them appearing once. The sample comes from a study of T cell clonotyping in hematopoietic cell transplantation. The receptor was isolated from a man aged 35-49 years in good health. Some clones in this sample may be carry-over from other donors' samples. Sequenced input: peripheral blood mononuclear cells.

CDR3 DNA sequence: TGTGCCAGCAGTGGTGGGGGACAGGGCAACTCTGGGGCCAACGTCCTGACTTTC. It is translated as CASSGGGQGNSGANVLTF. This chain uses TRBV6-1 with TRBJ2-6; 9 bases are shared with TRBD1. Germline CDR1 is MNHNS and CDR2 is SASEGT. Trimming took 4 bases from V and 0 from J; bases not matched to a gene: 7. This CDR3 has 18 amino acids.